This is a list of T cell receptor beta chains from one sample in a study of T cell changes during pregnancy in multiple sclerosis. TCRdb's table, derived via immunoSEQ multiplex PCR, lists solely in-frame clones and lacks some. Of around 24,000 clones in the sample, around 87% were seen once. The specimen was CD4+ T cells from peripheral blood mononuclear cells, collected in the second trimester of pregnancy. These receptor sequences come from a female donor in good health, enrolled as a control in a pregnancy study. The CDR3 runs from the conserved cysteine through the conserved F or W. D genes are given only for firm matches. Only part of the rows carry a size: once, few, many, or a class if the clone is expanded.

D gene	clone size	J gene	V gene	CDR3 length	CDR3 protein	CDR3 DNA
-	-	TRBJ2-2	TRBV6-1	15	CASSEWTSGTGELFF	TGTGCCAGCAGTGAATGGACCTCGGGGACCGGGGAGCTGTTTTTT
TRBD1	-	TRBJ1-1	TRBV9	15	CASSPNRGRWTEAFF	TGTGCCAGCAGCCCGAACAGGGGGCGGTGGACTGAAGCTTTCTTT
-	-	TRBJ1-1	TRBV4-2	15	CASSQDPRLNTEAFF	TGTGCCAGCAGCCAAGATCCCCGGTTGAACACTGAAGCTTTCTTT
TRBD1	-	TRBJ2-7	TRBV7-2	17	CASSLGRPGQVSYEQYF	TGTGCCAGCAGCTTAGGCCGTCCGGGACAGGTGTCCTACGAGCAGTACTTC
-	-	TRBJ2-5	TRBV5-1	15	CASSFFVRSGETQYF	TGCGCCAGCAGCTTTTTTGTACGATCGGGAGAGACCCAGTACTTC
-	-	TRBJ2-5	TRBV5-1	14	CASSSGGPQETQYF	TGCGCCAGCAGCTCCGGGGGGCCCCAAGAGACCCAGTACTTC
-	-	TRBJ2-5	TRBV25-1	15	CASSAPRRAQETQYF	TGTGCCAGCAGTGCCCCCAGGAGGGCGCAAGAGACCCAGTACTTC
-	once	TRBJ2-5	TRBV28	17	CASSLTGSYEVQETQYF	TGTGCCAGCAGTTTGACCGGGAGCTACGAGGTCCAAGAGACCCAGTACTTC
TRBD2	-	TRBJ2-1	TRBV2	16	CASLAGGPSSYNEQFF	TGTGCCAGCCTAGCGGGGGGACCGAGCTCCTACAATGAGCAGTTCTTC
-	-	TRBJ1-3	TRBV6-5	14	CASSTPQFGNTIYF	TGTGCCAGCAGCACGCCACAGTTCGGAAACACCATATATTTT
TRBD1	-	TRBJ2-1	TRBV29-1	13	CSVVDDWDRAQFF	TGCAGCGTTGTTGATGACTGGGACAGGGCCCAGTTCTTC
-	-	TRBJ1-1	TRBV9	15	CASILGGRGDTEAFF	TGTGCCAGCATACTAGGAGGGCGCGGGGACACTGAAGCTTTCTTT
-	-	TRBJ2-1	TRBV7-9	15	CASSSLGRNYNEQFF	TGTGCCAGCAGCTCGCTGGGGAGAAACTACAATGAGCAGTTCTTC
TRBD1	-	TRBJ1-2	TRBV19	13	CASSRTGEDGYTF	TGTGCCAGTAGCCGGACAGGGGAAGATGGCTACACCTTC
TRBD2	few	TRBJ2-1	TRBV6-5	13	CASNPLGGREQFF	TGTGCCAGCAATCCCCTCGGGGGGAGGGAGCAGTTCTTC
-	-	TRBJ1-5	TRBV7-3	13	CASSAVGGQPQHF	TGTGCCAGCAGCGCCGTAGGGGGTCAGCCCCAGCATTTT
TRBD2	-	TRBJ2-7	TRBV5-4	15	CASSVSTSGVYEQYF	TGTGCCAGCAGTGTCTCGACTAGCGGGGTCTACGAGCAGTACTTC
-	-	TRBJ2-7	TRBV9	14	CASSPRLEGYEQYF	TGTGCCAGCAGCCCGAGACTAGAAGGCTACGAGCAGTACTTC
-	-	TRBJ1-2	TRBV6-4	13	CASRPTENYGYTF	TGTGCCAGCAGGCCGACAGAAAACTATGGCTACACCTTC
-	-	TRBJ1-5	TRBV2	15	CASSESRVGSQPQHF	TGTGCCAGCAGTGAATCCAGGGTCGGTAGTCAGCCCCAGCATTTT
-	-	TRBJ2-7	TRBV10-3	14	CAISPMGAPYEQYF	TGTGCCATCAGTCCAATGGGAGCCCCCTACGAGCAGTACTTC
-	-	TRBJ1-1	TRBV6-1	14	CASSESPGNTEAFF	TGTGCCAGCAGTGAATCACCGGGGAACACTGAAGCTTTCTTT
-	-	TRBJ1-2	TRBV5-1	18	CASSSRWTEKPKDYGYTF	TGCGCCAGCAGCTCGCGGTGGACAGAAAAACCCAAGGACTATGGCTACACCTTC
-	-	TRBJ1-1	TRBV19	15	CASSIGAGTNTEAFF	TGTGCCAGTAGTATAGGTGCAGGGACTAACACTGAAGCTTTCTTT
-	-	TRBJ2-1	TRBV18	15	CASSPQTQGHNEQFF	TGTGCCAGCTCACCCCAGACTCAGGGGCACAATGAGCAGTTCTTC
TRBD1	-	TRBJ2-7	TRBV4-3	17	CASSQDRTWDRAYEQYF	TGCGCCAGCAGCCAAGACCGTACCTGGGACAGGGCCTACGAGCAGTACTTC
TRBD1	-	TRBJ2-5	TRBV18	16	CASSHGAGGIGETQYF	TGTGCCAGCTCCCACGGGGCAGGGGGCATAGGCGAGACCCAGTACTTC
TRBD1	-	TRBJ1-2	TRBV19	17	CASSMEGTGALGYGYTF	TGTGCCAGTAGTATGGAGGGGACAGGGGCTTTGGGCTATGGCTACACCTTC
TRBD2	-	TRBJ2-3	TRBV5-1	15	CASSKGLADTDTQYF	TGCGCCAGCTCAAAGGGACTAGCGGATACAGATACGCAGTATTTT
TRBD1	-	TRBJ2-7	TRBV19	16	CASSPVPGQVFYEQYF	TGTGCCAGTAGTCCCGTACCGGGACAGGTTTTCTACGAGCAGTACTTC
-	-	TRBJ2-5	TRBV29-1	12	CSVVGQVGTQYF	TGCAGCGTTGTGGGACAAGTCGGGACCCAGTACTTC
-	-	TRBJ2-2	TRBV30	13	CAWTYSRSGELFF	TGTGCCTGGACCTATTCGCGGTCCGGGGAGCTGTTTTTT
-	-	TRBJ2-4	TRBV18	15	CASSPGPAGGNIQYF	TGTGCCAGCTCACCGGGACCAGCTGGGGGGAACATTCAGTACTTC
TRBD2	-	TRBJ2-5	TRBV6-4	15	CASSANGGARETQYF	TGTGCCAGCAGTGCAAACGGGGGGGCCCGGGAGACCCAGTACTTC
TRBD2	-	TRBJ2-7	TRBV19	15	CASRTSGRAVYEQYF	TGTGCCAGTAGAACTAGCGGGAGGGCCGTCTACGAGCAGTACTTC
-	-	TRBJ1-3	TRBV5-1	15	CASSLDLAMGNTIYF	TGCGCCAGCAGCTTGGATTTGGCCATGGGAAACACCATATATTTT
TRBD2	-	TRBJ2-3	TRBV7-3	18	CASRPTSGRGLTQDTQYF	TGTGCCAGCAGACCTACTAGCGGGAGGGGCCTAACCCAGGATACGCAGTATTTT
TRBD2	-	TRBJ2-3	TRBV5-1	15	CASSLVAGGPDTQYF	TGCGCCAGCAGCTTGGTGGCGGGGGGGCCCGATACGCAGTATTTT
TRBD1	-	TRBJ1-1	TRBV19	15	CASSIGAGGGSEAFF	TGTGCCAGTAGTATAGGGGCAGGGGGTGGCTCTGAAGCTTTCTTT
-	-	TRBJ2-5	TRBV27	16	CASSSSGDRWGGTQYF	TGTGCCAGCAGTTCTAGCGGGGACAGGTGGGGGGGGACCCAGTACTTC
TRBD2	-	TRBJ2-3	TRBV7-2	16	CASSARLAGVGNTQYF	TGTGCCAGCAGCGCGCGACTAGCGGGGGTCGGGAATACGCAGTATTTT
-	-	TRBJ2-1	TRBV2	15	CASSDRVGDYNEQFF	TGTGCCAGCAGTGATAGGGTAGGGGACTACAATGAGCAGTTCTTC
-	-	TRBJ1-1	TRBV19	14	CASTLPGGGTEAFF	TGTGCCAGTACCCTGCCCGGGGGTGGCACTGAAGCTTTCTTT
TRBD2	-	TRBJ2-1	TRBV7-2	17	CASSLDRREGSYNEQFF	TGTGCCAGCAGCTTAGATCGGCGGGAGGGTTCCTACAATGAGCAGTTCTTC
-	once	TRBJ2-2	TRBV7-3	15	CASSPFTGYTGELFF	TGTGCCAGCAGCCCATTCACAGGGTACACCGGGGAGCTGTTTTTT
-	-	TRBJ2-1	TRBV5-1	14	CASRIAGSYNEQFF	TGCGCCAGCAGAATAGCTGGATCCTACAATGAGCAGTTCTTC
TRBD2	-	TRBJ2-2	TRBV5-1	17	CASSDLAGGTNTGELFF	TGCGCCAGCAGCGATCTAGCGGGAGGAACGAACACCGGGGAGCTGTTTTTT
-	-	TRBJ1-1	TRBV6-4	13	CASRMTGNTEAFF	TGTGCCAGCAGGATGACAGGGAACACTGAAGCTTTCTTT
-	-	TRBJ2-7	TRBV19	14	CASSADSFSYEQYF	TGTGCCAGTAGTGCAGACTCCTTCTCCTACGAGCAGTACTTC
TRBD2	-	TRBJ2-1	TRBV11-3	15	CASSLGTSIENEQFF	TGTGCCAGCAGCTTAGGGACTAGCATTGAGAATGAGCAGTTCTTC
-	-	TRBJ1-5	TRBV5-6	17	CASSWGGRIRSNQPQHF	TGTGCCAGCAGCTGGGGGGGCAGGATTCGCTCCAATCAGCCCCAGCATTTT
TRBD2	-	TRBJ2-3	TRBV9	14	CASSQRGDTDTQYF	TGTGCCAGCAGCCAGCGGGGGGACACAGATACGCAGTATTTT
TRBD2	-	TRBJ2-3	TRBV4-2	16	CASSQVSGSLEDTQYF	TGTGCCAGCAGCCAAGTGAGCGGGAGTCTGGAAGATACGCAGTATTTT
TRBD1	-	TRBJ2-7	TRBV29-1	12	CSVGDRAGEQYF	TGCAGCGTTGGGGACAGGGCAGGCGAGCAGTACTTC
TRBD1	once	TRBJ1-2	TRBV6-4	14	CASTHRTGIDGYTF	TGTGCCAGCACCCACCGGACAGGGATTGATGGCTACACCTTC